This TCR beta chain was observed in a study of T cells after yellow fever vaccination. Background on the study: Low-cell-number fractions underwent preparation using SMART-Seq v4 Ultra Low Input. Study conclusions and caveats: Peak timing came faster in the weaker secondary response, day 5 versus 15.

Germline CDR1 SGHKS, CDR2 YYEKEE (reference sequence). This CDR3 has 14 residues. V was cut by 4 bases and J by 3 bases, with 12 bases left in between. This clonotype came up many times. Its target is unknown. The authors made TCR cDNA by 5'RACE template switching, adding a universal primer site and UMIs. TCRdb redid the calling of the 5' RACE reads with MiXCR, one entry per CDR3 protein. The sample comprises about 160,000 distinct CDR3 sequences, around 7% of which are singletons, and roughly 2.5% rests with the top ten. The sequences come from CD4+ T cells sorted from PBMCs, collected 5 days after the first yellow fever vaccination. The source of this sequence is a young man who received the YFV17D yellow fever vaccine. The genes are TRBV5-5 and TRBJ2-3; D unclear. The DNA for the CDR3 is TGTGCCAGCAGCCCCGGCCTCGGGACAGATACGCAGTATTTT. Translation: CASSPGLGTDTQYF.